This T cell receptor (beta chain) was sequenced for a study of CD8 T cells in Susac syndrome. RNA, at roughly 0.5 to 1 ug, was reverse transcribed with random hexamers. An immunoSEQ multiplex PCR generated amplified TCR beta CDR3 products spanning 54 Vbeta and 13 Jbeta. MiXCR, run by TCRdb on the immunoSEQ multiplex PCR reads, gives a single entry per CDR3 protein. This sample has 230,000 or so distinct CDR3 sequences, with approximately 95% found just once. The authors sequenced TCR beta from blood CD8+ and CD4+ T cells. CDR1 and CDR2 (germline): LGHDT, YNNKEL (reference sequence). V lost 3 bases and J lost 7, with 6 bases in between. The CDR3 totals 11 residues.

This clonotype was obtained from a human donor with multiple sclerosis. The sample was CD4+ T cells from PBMCs. The chain carries TRBV3-1 and TRBJ1-1, with D uncertain. CDR3 sequence: CASSHTYEAFF. DNA for the CDR3: TGTGCCAGCAGCCACACGTATGAAGCTTTCTTT.